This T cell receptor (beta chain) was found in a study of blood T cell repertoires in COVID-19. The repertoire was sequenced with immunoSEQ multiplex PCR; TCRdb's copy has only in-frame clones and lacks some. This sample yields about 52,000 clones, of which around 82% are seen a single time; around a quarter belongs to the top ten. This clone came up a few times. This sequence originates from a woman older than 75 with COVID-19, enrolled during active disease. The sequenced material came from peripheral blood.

In DNA form, the CDR3 reads TGTGCCAGCAGCTTAGGGGCTAGCGGGAGCACAGATACGCAGTATTTT. This codes for CASSLGASGSTDTQYF. The chain uses TRBV7-9 and TRBJ2-3; 8 bases map to TRBD2. Germline assignment: CDR1 SEHNR and CDR2 FQNEAQ (reference sequence). Trimming at V came to 1 base and at J to 0 bases, leaving 3 bases not matched to a gene. The CDR3 is made up of 16 amino acids.